This TCR beta chain was identified in a study of monozygotic twins with inflammatory bowel disease. Study conclusions and caveats: IBD patients share fewer clonotypes with other people than healthy twins do, especially with disease activity.

Every TCR library used about 3,700 ng of total RNA. Each UMI, carrying a 6-nucleotide sample barcode, came from template switching. TCRdb reprocessed the 5' RACE reads, with one entry per CDR3 protein and no DNA. In all, the sample yields about 140,000 distinct CDR3 sequences. About this clonotype: Its target is unknown.

The germline gives CDR1 MNHNS, CDR2 SASEGT. This CDR3 contains 14 residues. The J gene is TRBJ1-3, the V gene TRBV6-1; TCRdb proposes TRBD1, but this gene call is untestable without DNA. Sequenced: blood. The receptor was derived from a human donor with ulcerative colitis or Crohn's disease, or a healthy co-twin of an affected twin (not recorded which). CDR3: CASSEGQGGNTIYF.